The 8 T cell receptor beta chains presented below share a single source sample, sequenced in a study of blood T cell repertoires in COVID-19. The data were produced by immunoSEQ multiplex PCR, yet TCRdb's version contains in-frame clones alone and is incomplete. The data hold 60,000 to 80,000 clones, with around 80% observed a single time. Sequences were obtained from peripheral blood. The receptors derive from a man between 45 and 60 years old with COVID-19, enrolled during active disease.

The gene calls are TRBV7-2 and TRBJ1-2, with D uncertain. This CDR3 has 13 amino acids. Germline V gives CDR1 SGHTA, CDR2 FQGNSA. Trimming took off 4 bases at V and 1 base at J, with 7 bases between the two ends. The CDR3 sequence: CASSYTNNYGYTF. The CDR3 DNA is TGTGCCAGCAGCTACACGAATAACTATGGCTACACCTTC. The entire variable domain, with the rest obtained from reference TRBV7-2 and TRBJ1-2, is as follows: GAGVSQSPSNKVTEKGKDVELRCDPISGHTALYWYRQSLGQGLEFLIYFQGNSAPDKSGLPSDRFSAERTGGSVSTLTIQRTQQEDSAVYLCASSYTNNYGYTFGSGTRLTVV.

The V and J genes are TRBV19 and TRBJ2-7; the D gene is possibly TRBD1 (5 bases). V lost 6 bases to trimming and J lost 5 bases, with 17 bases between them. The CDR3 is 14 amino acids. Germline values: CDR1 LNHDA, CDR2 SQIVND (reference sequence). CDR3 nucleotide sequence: TGTGCCAGTAGCCTGACAGACCTTCGAGACGAGCAGTACTTC. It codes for CASSLTDLRDEQYF.

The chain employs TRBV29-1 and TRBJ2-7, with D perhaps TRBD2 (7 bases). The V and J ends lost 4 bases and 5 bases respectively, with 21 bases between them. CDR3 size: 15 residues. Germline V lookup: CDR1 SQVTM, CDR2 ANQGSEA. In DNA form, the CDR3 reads TGCAGCGTTGGGGGGGGCGCGCCCCTTGTGGACGAGCAGTACTTC. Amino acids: CSVGGGAPLVDEQYF.

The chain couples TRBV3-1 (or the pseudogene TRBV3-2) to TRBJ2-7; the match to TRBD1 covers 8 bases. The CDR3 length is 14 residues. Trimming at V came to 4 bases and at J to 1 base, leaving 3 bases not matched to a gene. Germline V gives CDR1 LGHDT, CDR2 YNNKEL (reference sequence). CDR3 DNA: TGTGCCAGCAGCCGCCGACAGGGGTCCTACGAGCAGTACTTC. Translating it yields CASSRRQGSYEQYF.

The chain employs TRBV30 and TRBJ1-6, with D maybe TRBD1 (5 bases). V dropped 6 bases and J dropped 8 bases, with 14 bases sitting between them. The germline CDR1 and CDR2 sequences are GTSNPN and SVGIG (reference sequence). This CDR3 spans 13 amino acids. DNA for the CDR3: TGTGCCTGTGAGGGGACTTTGGATTCACCCCTCCACTTT. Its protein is CACEGTLDSPLHF.

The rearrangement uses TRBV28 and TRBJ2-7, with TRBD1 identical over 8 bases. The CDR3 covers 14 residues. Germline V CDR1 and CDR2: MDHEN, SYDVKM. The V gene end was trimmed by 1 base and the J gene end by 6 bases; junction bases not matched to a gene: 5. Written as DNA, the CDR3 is TGTGCCAGCAGTTTATTGACCAGGGGGCCCGAGCAGTACTTC. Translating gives CASSLLTRGPEQYF. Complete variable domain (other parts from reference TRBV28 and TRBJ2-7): DVKVTQSSRYLVKRTGEKVFLECVQDMDHENMFWYRQDPGLGLRLIYFSYDVKMKEKGDIPEGYSVSREKKERFSLILESASTNQTSMYLCASSLLTRGPEQYFGPGTRLTVT.

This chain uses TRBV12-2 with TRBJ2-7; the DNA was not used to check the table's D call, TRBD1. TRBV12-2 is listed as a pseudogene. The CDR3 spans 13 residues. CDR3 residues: CASRNRCLYEQYF. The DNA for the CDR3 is TGTGCAAGTCGGAACAGGTGCCTCTACGAGCAGTACTTC.

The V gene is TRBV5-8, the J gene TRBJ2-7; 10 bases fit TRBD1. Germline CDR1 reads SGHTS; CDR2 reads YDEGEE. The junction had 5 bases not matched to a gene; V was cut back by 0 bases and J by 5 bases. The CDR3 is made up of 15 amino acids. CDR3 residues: CASSLEPGQGNEQYF. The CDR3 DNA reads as TGTGCCAGCAGCTTGGAGCCGGGACAGGGGAACGAGCAGTACTTC.